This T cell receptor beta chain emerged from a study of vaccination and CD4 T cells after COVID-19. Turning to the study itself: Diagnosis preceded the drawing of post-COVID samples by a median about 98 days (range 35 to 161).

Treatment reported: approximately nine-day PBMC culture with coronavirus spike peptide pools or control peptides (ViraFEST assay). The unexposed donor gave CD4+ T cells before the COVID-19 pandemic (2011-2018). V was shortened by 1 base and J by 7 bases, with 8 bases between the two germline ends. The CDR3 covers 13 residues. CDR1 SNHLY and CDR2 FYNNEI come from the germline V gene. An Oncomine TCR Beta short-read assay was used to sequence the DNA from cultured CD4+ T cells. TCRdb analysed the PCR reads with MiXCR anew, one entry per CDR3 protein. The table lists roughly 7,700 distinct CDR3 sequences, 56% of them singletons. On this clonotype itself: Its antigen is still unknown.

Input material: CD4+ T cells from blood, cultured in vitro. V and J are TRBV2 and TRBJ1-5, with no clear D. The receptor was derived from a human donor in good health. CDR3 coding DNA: TGTGCCAGCAGTGAAGGAGGAGGCCAGCCCCAGCATTTT. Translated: CASSEGGGQPQHF.